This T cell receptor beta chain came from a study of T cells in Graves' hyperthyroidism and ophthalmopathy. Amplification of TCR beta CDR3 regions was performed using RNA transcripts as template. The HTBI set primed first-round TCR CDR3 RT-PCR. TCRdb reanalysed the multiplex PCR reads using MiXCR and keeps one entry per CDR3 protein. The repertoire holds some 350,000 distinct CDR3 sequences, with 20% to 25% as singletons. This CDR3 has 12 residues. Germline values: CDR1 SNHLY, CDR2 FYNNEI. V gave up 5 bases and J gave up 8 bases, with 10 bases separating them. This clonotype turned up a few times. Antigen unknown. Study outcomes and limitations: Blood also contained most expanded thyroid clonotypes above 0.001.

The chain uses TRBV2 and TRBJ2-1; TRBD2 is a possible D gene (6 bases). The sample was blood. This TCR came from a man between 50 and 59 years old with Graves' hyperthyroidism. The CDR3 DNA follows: TGTGCCAGCAGTAATGCGGGGTATGAGCAGTTCTTC. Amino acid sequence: CASSNAGYEQFF.